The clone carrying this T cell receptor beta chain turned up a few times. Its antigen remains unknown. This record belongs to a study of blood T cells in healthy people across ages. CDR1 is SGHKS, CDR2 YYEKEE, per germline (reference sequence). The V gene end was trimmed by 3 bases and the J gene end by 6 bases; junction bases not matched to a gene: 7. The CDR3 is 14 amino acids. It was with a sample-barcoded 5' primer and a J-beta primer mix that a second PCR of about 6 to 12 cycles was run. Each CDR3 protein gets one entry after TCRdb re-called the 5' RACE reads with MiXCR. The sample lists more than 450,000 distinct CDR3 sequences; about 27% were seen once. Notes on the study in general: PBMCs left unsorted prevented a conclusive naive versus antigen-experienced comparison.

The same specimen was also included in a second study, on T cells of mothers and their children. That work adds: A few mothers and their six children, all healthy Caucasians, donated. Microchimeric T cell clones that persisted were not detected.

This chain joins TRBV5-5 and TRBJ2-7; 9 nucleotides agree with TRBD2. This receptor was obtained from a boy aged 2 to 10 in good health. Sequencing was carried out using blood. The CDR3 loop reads CASSSLAGEGEQYF. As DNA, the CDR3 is TGTGCCAGCAGCTCTTTAGCGGGAGAGGGCGAGCAGTACTTC. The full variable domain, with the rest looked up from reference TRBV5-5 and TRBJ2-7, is DAGVTQSPTHLIKTRGQQVTLRCSPISGHKSVSWYQQVLGQGPQFIFQYYEKEERGRGNFPDRFSARQFPNYSSELNVNALLLGDSALYLCASSSLAGEGEQYFGPGTRLTVT.